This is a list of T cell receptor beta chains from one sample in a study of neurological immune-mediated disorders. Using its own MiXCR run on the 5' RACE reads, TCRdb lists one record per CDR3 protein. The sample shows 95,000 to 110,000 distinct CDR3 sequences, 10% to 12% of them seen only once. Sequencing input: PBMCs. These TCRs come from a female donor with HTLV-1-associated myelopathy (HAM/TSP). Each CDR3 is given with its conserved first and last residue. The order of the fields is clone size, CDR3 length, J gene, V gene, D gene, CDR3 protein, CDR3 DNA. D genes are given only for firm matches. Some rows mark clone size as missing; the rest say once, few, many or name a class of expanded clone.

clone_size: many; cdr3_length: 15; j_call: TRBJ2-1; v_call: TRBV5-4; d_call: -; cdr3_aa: CASSLRDSYRNEQFF; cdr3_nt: TGTGCCAGCAGCCTCCGGGACTCCTATAGAAATGAGCAGTTCTTC
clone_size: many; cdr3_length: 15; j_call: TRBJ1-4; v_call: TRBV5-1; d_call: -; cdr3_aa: CASSPSGRLGEKLFF; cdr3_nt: TGCGCCAGCAGCCCCTCCGGGAGGCTTGGTGAAAAACTGTTTTTT
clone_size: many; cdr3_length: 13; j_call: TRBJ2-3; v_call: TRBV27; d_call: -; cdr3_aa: CASRRSGTDTQYF; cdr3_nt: TGTGCCAGCAGGCGGAGCGGGACAGATACGCAGTATTTT
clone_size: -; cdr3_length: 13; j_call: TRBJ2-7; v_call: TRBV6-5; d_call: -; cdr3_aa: CASTERAGYEQCF; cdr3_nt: TGTGCCAGCACTGAGCGGGCCGGTTACGAGCAGTGCTTC
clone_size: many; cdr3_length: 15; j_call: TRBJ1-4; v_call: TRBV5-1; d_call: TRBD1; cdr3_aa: CASSQPTGGNEKLFF; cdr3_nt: TGCGCCAGCAGCCAGCCGACAGGGGGGAATGAAAAACTGTTTTTT
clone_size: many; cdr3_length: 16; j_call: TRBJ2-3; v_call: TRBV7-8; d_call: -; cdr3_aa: CASSVTNSPWGDTQYF; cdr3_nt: TGTGCCAGCAGCGTAACGAACTCGCCTTGGGGAGATACGCAGTATTTT
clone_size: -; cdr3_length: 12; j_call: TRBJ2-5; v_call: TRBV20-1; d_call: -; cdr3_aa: CSGRGEQETQYF; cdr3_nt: TGCAGTGGCAGGGGGGAACAAGAGACCCAGTACTTC
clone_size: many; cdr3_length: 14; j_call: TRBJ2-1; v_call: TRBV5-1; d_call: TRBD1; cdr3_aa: CASSLGTGDNEQFF; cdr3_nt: TGCGCCAGCAGCTTGGGGACAGGGGACAATGAGCAGTTCTTC
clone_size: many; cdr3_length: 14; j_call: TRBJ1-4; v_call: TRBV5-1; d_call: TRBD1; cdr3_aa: CASSTGQGSEKLFF; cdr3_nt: TGCGCCAGCAGCACAGGACAGGGGTCGGAAAAACTGTTTTTT
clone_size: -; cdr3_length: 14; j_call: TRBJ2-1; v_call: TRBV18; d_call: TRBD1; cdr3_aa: CASSPPSQGGEQFF; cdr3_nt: TGTGCCAGCTCACCACCCTCACAGGGGGGTGAGCAGTTCTTC
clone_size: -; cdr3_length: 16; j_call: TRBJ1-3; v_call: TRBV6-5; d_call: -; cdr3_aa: CASSYSSENSGNTIYF; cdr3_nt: TGTGCCAGCAGTTACTCGTCAGAGAACTCTGGAAACACCATATATTTT
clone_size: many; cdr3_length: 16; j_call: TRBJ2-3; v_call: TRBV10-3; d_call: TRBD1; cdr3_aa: CAIRAVPGQGGDTQYF; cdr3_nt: TGTGCCATCAGGGCAGTCCCGGGACAGGGAGGAGATACGCAGTATTTT
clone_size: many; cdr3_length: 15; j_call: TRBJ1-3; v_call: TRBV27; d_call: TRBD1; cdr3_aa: CASRKLDREGNTIYF; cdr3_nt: TGTGCCAGCAGAAAGTTGGACAGGGAGGGAAACACCATATATTTT
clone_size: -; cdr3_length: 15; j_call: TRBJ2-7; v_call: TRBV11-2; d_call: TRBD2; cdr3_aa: CASSLEGTSTYEQYF; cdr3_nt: TGTGCCAGCAGCTTAGAGGGGACTAGCACCTACGAGCAGTACTTC
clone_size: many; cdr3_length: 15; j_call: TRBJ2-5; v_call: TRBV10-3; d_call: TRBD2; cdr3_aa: CAIRGASGNQETQYF; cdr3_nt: TGTGCCATCAGGGGGGCTAGCGGGAACCAAGAGACCCAGTACTTC
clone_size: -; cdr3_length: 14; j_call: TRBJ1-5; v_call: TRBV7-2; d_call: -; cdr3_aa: CASSLDDNNQPQHF; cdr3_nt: TGTGCCAGCAGCTTAGATGACAACAATCAGCCCCAGCATTTT
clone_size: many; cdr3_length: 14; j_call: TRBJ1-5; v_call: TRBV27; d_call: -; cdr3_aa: CARIRRTVNQPQHF; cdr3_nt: TGTGCCAGGATTCGAAGGACAGTAAATCAGCCCCAGCATTTT
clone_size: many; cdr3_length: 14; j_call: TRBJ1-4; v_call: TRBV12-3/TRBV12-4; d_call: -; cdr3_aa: CASSTDKTNEKLFF; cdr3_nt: TGTGCCAGCAGCACTGACAAAACTAATGAAAAACTGTTTTTT
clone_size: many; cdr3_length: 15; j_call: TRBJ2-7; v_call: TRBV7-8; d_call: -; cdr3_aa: CASSLALYGGNEQYF; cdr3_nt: TGTGCCAGCAGCTTAGCGCTGTATGGAGGGAACGAGCAGTACTTC
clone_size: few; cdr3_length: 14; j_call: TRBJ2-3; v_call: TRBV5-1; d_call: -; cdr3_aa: CASSLGASTDAQYF; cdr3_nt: TGCGCCAGCAGCTTGGGGGCCAGCACAGATGCGCAGTATTTT
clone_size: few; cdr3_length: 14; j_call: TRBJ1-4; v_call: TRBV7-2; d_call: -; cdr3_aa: CASSLASGNEKLFF; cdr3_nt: TGTGCCAGCAGCTTAGCTTCAGGGAATGAAAAACTGTTTTTT
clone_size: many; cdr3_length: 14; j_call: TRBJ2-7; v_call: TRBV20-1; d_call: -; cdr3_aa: CSARSRNFVYEQYF; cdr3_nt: TGCAGTGCTAGAAGCCGAAACTTCGTCTACGAGCAGTACTTC
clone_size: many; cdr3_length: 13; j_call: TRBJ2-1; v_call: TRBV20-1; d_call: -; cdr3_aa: CSARAGHYNEQFF; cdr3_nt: TGCAGTGCCAGAGCGGGCCACTACAATGAGCAGTTCTTC
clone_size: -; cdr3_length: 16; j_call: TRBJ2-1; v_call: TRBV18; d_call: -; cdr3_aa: CASLLTGGDPYNEQFF; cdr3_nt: TGTGCCAGCCTATTAACCGGGGGCGACCCCTACAATGAGCAGTTCTTC
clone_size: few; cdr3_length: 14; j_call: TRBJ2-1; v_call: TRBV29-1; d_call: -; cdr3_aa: CSAGQSLSYNEQFF; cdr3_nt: TGCAGCGCCGGACAGAGCCTCTCCTACAATGAGCAGTTCTTC
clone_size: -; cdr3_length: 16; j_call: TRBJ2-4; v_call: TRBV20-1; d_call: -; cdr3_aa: CSAPIAVAPAKNIQYF; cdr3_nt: TGCAGTGCTCCTATAGCGGTGGCGCCGGCCAAAAACATTCAGTACTTC
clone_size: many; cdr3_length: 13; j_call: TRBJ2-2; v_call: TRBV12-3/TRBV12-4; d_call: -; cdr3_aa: CASSFHQQKGLFF; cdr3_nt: TGTGCCAGCAGTTTTCACCAACAAAAGGGGCTGTTTTTT